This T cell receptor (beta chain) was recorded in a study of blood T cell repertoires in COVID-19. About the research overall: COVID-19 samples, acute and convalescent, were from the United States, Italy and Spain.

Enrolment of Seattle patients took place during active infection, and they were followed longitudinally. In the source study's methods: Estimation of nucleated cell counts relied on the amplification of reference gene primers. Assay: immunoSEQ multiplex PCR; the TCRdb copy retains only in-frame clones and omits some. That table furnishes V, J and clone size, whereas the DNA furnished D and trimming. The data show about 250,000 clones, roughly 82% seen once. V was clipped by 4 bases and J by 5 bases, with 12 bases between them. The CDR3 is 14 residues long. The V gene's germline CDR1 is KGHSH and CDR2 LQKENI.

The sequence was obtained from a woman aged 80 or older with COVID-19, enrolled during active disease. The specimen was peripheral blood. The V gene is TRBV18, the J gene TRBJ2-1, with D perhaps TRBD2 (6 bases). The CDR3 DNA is TGTGCCAGCTCACGGGAGGCAGGGCACAATGAGCAGTTCTTC. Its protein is CASSREAGHNEQFF.